These 3 T cell receptor beta chains were all obtained from the same sample, sequenced in a study of cytomegalovirus exposure and HLA in healthy donors (dated by TCRdb to about 2017). Library preparation used the immunoSEQ multiplex PCR assay. A mixture of 60 forward primers for TCR Vbeta segments and 13 reverse primers for TCR Jbeta segments was used in the multiplex PCR. Not all clones reach the TCRdb copy of this immuneACCESS table, which keeps in-frame sequences only. Checked studies attribute under half of the gap to unresolved V genes and leave the rest unexplained. The sample table lists fewer than 200,000 clones, around 73% of them with a count of one. The biggest ten clones account for under 2.5% of the sample. What was sequenced was PBMCs. These receptor sequences come from a man aged 60 to 69 in good health and CMV-seronegative.

The chain has TRBV13 and TRBJ1-3; D is ambiguous. Germline CDR1 PRHDT, CDR2 FYEKMQ (reference sequence). V lost 4 bases to trimming and J lost 2 bases, with 6 bases between them. CDR3 length: 13 amino acids. CDR3 DNA: TGTGCCAGCAGCTCTGACACTGGAAACACCATATATTTT. Amino acid sequence: CASSSDTGNTIYF.

The V and J genes are TRBV11-2 and TRBJ2-5, with D unresolved. CDR1 SGHAT and CDR2 FQNNGV come from the germline V gene. The ends were cut back, 1 base at V and 1 base at J, with 10 bases in the middle. The CDR3 loop spans 15 amino acids. Written as DNA, the CDR3 is TGTGCCAGCAGCTTAGTTCGAGGAAGCCAAGAGACCCAGTACTTC. Its translation is CASSLVRGSQETQYF.

This clone turned up a few times. The CDR3 protein is CASSTLSEQYF. Written as DNA, the CDR3 is TGTGCCAGCAGCACCTTGAGCGAGCAGTACTTC. This chain joins TRBV7-9 and TRBJ2-7; no reliable D call. There are 11 residues in the CDR3. V was trimmed by 5 bases and J by 6 bases, leaving 8 bases between them. The germline gives CDR1 SEHNR, CDR2 FQNEAQ (reference sequence).